The present TCR beta chain was sequenced within a study of blood T cells in healthy people across ages (dated by TCRdb to 2015 to 2017). In terms of the full investigation: Template switching captured roughly one uniquely barcoded TCR beta cDNA molecule per two T cells in model experiments. To track age-related changes in TCR beta repertoire diversity, the study relied on deep sequencing normalized with unique cDNA molecular identifiers. The study analyzed two additional independent replicas of 1 million unique cDNA reads from the same blood draw for two donors, one aged 18 to 29 and one aged 80 or older. Donors were grouped into four age groups: young (average approximately 16 years), middle-aged (roughly 40), aged (about 60) and long-lived (approximately 82). The paper as a whole reports these results and caveats: Conclusive comparison of naive and antigen-experienced compartments was prevented by the profiling of bulk unsorted PBMCs. There was a strong correlation between observed TCR beta diversity and the percentage of naive T cells measured by flow cytometry. Estimates of total diversity from one million sequenced T cells were regarded as lower bounds and underestimates. Because the CMV infection status of the donors was unknown, age-related changes in expanded clonotypes may potentially have been confounded. Compared with the aged group, the long-lived group had more naive CD4+ T cells, fewer expanded clones and increased TCR diversity, suggesting age selection. As age increased, observed TCR beta diversity per million T cells dropped in a roughly linear way, and a significant reduction was already evident by age about 40.

Receptors were amplified or captured by 5' RACE. The instrument given in TCRdb is Illumina HiSeq 2500. The second PCR ran for about 6 to 12 cycles and used a J-beta primer mix along with a sample-barcoded 5' primer. A template-switch 5' adaptor carrying 12 random nucleotides introduced a unique molecular identifier onto each TCR beta cDNA molecule. At least 2.5 million CDR3-containing paired-end reads were obtained from each sample. First-strand cDNA synthesis was performed from all RNA using the Mint cDNA synthesis kit, with priming by a TRBC-specific oligonucleotide. Following uracil-DNA glycosylase treatment, a first 18-cycle PCR with universal primers M1SS and BC2_uni_R was performed on all cDNA. As for how the authors treated the data: For normalization, 1 million high-quality reads were randomly selected from each sample, with every read carrying a distinct molecular identifier. Reads sharing molecular identifiers were discarded rather than binned into consensus sequences. CDR3 identification, clonotype clustering and error correction used MiTCR with a Q25 quality threshold and the strictest error-elimination algorithm. A nonparametric unseen species model using Euler transformation provided a lower-bound estimate of total TCR beta diversity. Using fastp trimming at Q25 and MiXCR clonotype assembly, TCRdb reanalyzed the public sequencing data and kept in-frame beta chains. Rows with a matching CDR3 protein are joined into one entry that keeps the most common DNA and genes. The V and J calls come from TCRdb's annotation, not from the publication. In this sample the table shows 550,000 to 650,000 distinct CDR3 sequences, 27% of which occur a single time. The ten top clones hold 3% to 4.5% of the sample.

Systemically healthy Caucasian individuals from Russia, 39 in total and aged about 6 to 95 years, were included as donors. Around 9.9 milliliters of peripheral blood were collected from each donor into EDTA-treated Vacutainer tubes. Ficoll-Paque density-gradient centrifugation was used to isolate PBMCs, with at least 7 million per sample. Total RNA was extracted from PBMCs with Trizol reagent, with at least 5.5 micrograms obtained per sample. The percentages of naive CD45RAhigh/CD27high T cells were determined by flow cytometry on a PBMC aliquot from every donor. V lost 4 bases and J lost 5 bases; the stretch between them is 17 bases long. Sequences SEHNR (CDR1) and FQNEAQ (CDR2) are obtained from the germline V gene (reference sequence). Spanning cysteine to phenylalanine, the CDR3 consists of 15 amino acids. Only the CDR3 portion is preserved as DNA: 45 bases, with reading frame beginning at the first base.

Regarding this clonotype: Its antigen target is currently unknown. Within one base of it there is no much larger clone, and no base qualities were kept.

In addition, the sample was reused for a study of T cells of mothers and their children. Drawing on the second study: Nine systemically healthy Caucasian individuals, comprising three mothers and their six children, were included as donors. cDNA synthesis consumed the entire amount of extracted RNA, loaded at approximately 1.5 ug RNA in each 15 ul reaction. In the second PCR, sample barcodes and 2-4 random nucleotides were introduced via the M1S primer. Each mother yielded over 8.5 million TCR beta CDR3 reads and each child some 3 million reads. TCR recombination output is similarly shaped by thymic selection in related and unrelated pairs, with a minor effect exerted by inherited differences. Normalized repertoire overlap was always slightly but never significantly higher in related than unrelated mother-child pairs. Persistent microchimeric T cell clones were not detected, at a sensitivity of approximately 100 clones per million clonotypes. The study used deep NGS to compare TCR beta repertoires of mothers and children, seeking features distinguishing related mother-child pairs from unrelated individuals. On average, the children were roughly 12 +/- 4 years old, while the mothers were approximately 40 +/- 4 years old. Libraries were sequenced on Illumina HiSeq 2000 with 100+100 nt paired-end reads after adapter ligation with NEBNext reagents. To prevent cross-contamination, the mother and child libraries were prepared a month apart and were sequenced in separate runs. For each donor, somewhere between about 500,000 and 2,000,000 distinct TCR beta clonotypes were identified. Naive TCR beta clonotypes were estimated from low-frequency clonotypes matched to each donor's FACS-determined naive share, without sorting.

This receptor was identified in a boy under 10 years old in good health. The rearrangement joined TRBV7-9 to TRBJ1-2; TRBD1 is a weak D gene call, 5 bases matching. Sequencing input: blood. The CDR3 reads as follows: CASSSEPGWTYGYTF. The nucleotide sequence reads as follows: TGTGCCAGCAGCTCCGAGCCAGGGTGGACTTATGGCTACACCTTC.